Listed below are T cell receptor beta chains from one sample, sequenced in a study of blood T cell repertoires in COVID-19. This table comes from immunoSEQ multiplex PCR, and its TCRdb copy is limited to in-frame clones, with some not included. The table has 320,000 or so clones, 85% seen once. The sequenced sample consisted of PBMCs or T cells enriched from blood (not recorded which). These receptors were obtained from a woman between 25 and 40 years old who had been exposed to COVID-19. Both conserved end residues are part of each CDR3. A D gene is named only where the DNA matches it firmly. Expanded clones are given a class, and other clones once, few, many or no size at all.

V gene,D gene,clone size,J gene,CDR3 protein,CDR3 DNA
TRBV14,NA,once,TRBJ2-7,CASSQVHLAYEQYF,TGTGCCAGCAGCCAAGTGCACTTAGCCTACGAGCAGTACTTC
TRBV5-5,NA,NA,TRBJ1-3,CASSFRQYSGNTIYF,TGTGCCAGCAGCTTCAGACAGTACTCTGGAAACACCATATATTTT
TRBV3-1/TRBV3-2,NA,few,TRBJ2-7,CASSQGGYEQYF,TGTGCCAGCAGCCAAGGCGGGTACGAGCAGTACTTC
TRBV19,NA,NA,TRBJ1-5,CASTVGGDSNQPQHF,TGTGCCAGTACTGTCGGGGGGGATAGCAATCAGCCCCAGCATTTT
TRBV3-1/TRBV3-2,NA,NA,TRBJ2-1,CASSQGRVGYNEQFF,TGTGCCAGCAGCCAAGGGCGGGTTGGCTACAATGAGCAGTTCTTC
TRBV15,TRBD1,NA,TRBJ1-2,CATSSPSPGGYYGYTF,TGTGCCACCAGCTCCCCGTCGCCAGGGGGCTACTATGGCTACACCTTC
TRBV6-1,NA,NA,TRBJ1-3,CASSEPGFSGNTIYF,TGTGCCAGCAGTGAACCGGGATTCTCTGGAAACACCATATATTTT
TRBV11-1,TRBD2,few,TRBJ2-1,CASSLGAGGIDEQFF,TGTGCCAGCAGCTTAGGAGCGGGGGGCATAGATGAGCAGTTCTTC
TRBV15,NA,NA,TRBJ2-7,CATSRDIAHITYEQYF,TGTGCCACCAGCAGAGATATAGCCCACATTACCTACGAGCAGTACTTC
TRBV3-1/TRBV3-2,TRBD2,once,TRBJ2-7,CASSPASGSSYEQYF,TGTGCCAGCAGCCCCGCTAGCGGGAGCTCCTACGAGCAGTACTTC
TRBV30,TRBD1,NA,TRBJ2-1,CAWSGGTGTYNEQFF,TGTGCCTGGAGTGGGGGGACAGGGACTTACAATGAGCAGTTCTTC
TRBV2,NA,NA,TRBJ2-5,CASSGPGQTQETQYF,TGTGCCAGCAGTGGCCCCGGACAGACTCAAGAGACCCAGTACTTC
TRBV10-3,TRBD1,NA,TRBJ1-2,CAISEPDRSYNNYGYTF,TGTGCCATCAGTGAGCCGGACAGGTCCTACAATAACTATGGCTACACCTTC
TRBV28,NA,NA,TRBJ2-5,CASSLLGFVAVETQYF,TGTGCCAGCAGTTTACTGGGTTTCGTGGCGGTGGAGACCCAGTACTTC
TRBV27,NA,once,TRBJ1-5,CASSFAGTQPQHF,TGTGCCAGCAGTTTTGCGGGGACTCAGCCCCAGCATTTT
TRBV11-2,TRBD2,NA,TRBJ2-5,CASSPSGGYQETQYF,TGTGCCAGCAGCCCAAGCGGGGGCTACCAAGAGACCCAGTACTTC
TRBV7-3,NA,NA,TRBJ2-1,CASSLGRTNNEQFF,TGTGCCAGCAGCTTAGGGCGCACCAACAATGAGCAGTTCTTC
TRBV3-1/TRBV3-2,TRBD2,NA,TRBJ2-1,CASGTFSSGHEQFF,TGTGCCAGCGGGACTTTTTCTAGCGGGCACGAGCAGTTCTTC
TRBV2,NA,NA,TRBJ1-2,CASSELGEGGYTF,TGTGCCAGCAGTGAATTGGGGGAGGGCGGCTACACCTTC
TRBV6-1,TRBD1,NA,TRBJ1-4,CASSDGTGFNEKLFF,TGTGCCAGCAGTGATGGGACAGGATTTAATGAAAAACTGTTTTTT
TRBV5-1,NA,NA,TRBJ2-7,CASSLAGGYYEQYF,TGCGCCAGCAGCTTGGCCGGGGGATACTACGAGCAGTACTTC
TRBV4-3,NA,NA,TRBJ1-1,CASSQTVNTEAFF,TGCGCCAGCAGCCAAACAGTGAACACTGAAGCTTTCTTT
TRBV7-3,TRBD2,NA,TRBJ2-2,CASSLASGGTYNTGELFF,TGTGCCAGCAGCTTAGCTAGCGGGGGGACATACAACACCGGGGAGCTGTTTTTT
TRBV30,NA,NA,TRBJ2-7,CAWKGLGSSYEQYF,TGTGCCTGGAAGGGCCTAGGGAGCTCCTACGAGCAGTACTTC
TRBV3-1/TRBV3-2,NA,NA,TRBJ1-2,CASSQGPRGYTF,TGTGCCAGCAGCCAAGGGCCGCGGGGCTACACCTTC
TRBV6-2/TRBV6-3,TRBD2,NA,TRBJ2-4,CASSRPPGLVLNIQYF,TGTGCCAGCAGTCGCCCTCCGGGACTAGTGTTGAACATTCAGTACTTC
TRBV7-9,NA,few,TRBJ1-1,CASSRQENTEAFF,TGTGCCAGCAGCCGACAGGAGAACACTGAAGCTTTCTTT
TRBV19,TRBD1,few,TRBJ1-1,CASSPYRGGNTEAFF,TGTGCCAGTAGTCCTTACAGGGGGGGAAACACTGAAGCTTTCTTT
TRBV11-2,TRBD1,NA,TRBJ1-2,CASSSLGTGENYGYTF,TGTGCCAGCAGCTCCCTTGGGACAGGAGAAAACTATGGCTACACCTTC
TRBV30,TRBD2,NA,TRBJ2-3,CAFTGTSGTSGPQYF,TGTGCCTTTACCGGGACTAGCGGCACCTCGGGGCCGCAGTATTTT
TRBV7-2,TRBD1,NA,TRBJ1-2,CASSLRGTGIIYGYTF,TGTGCCAGCAGCTTAAGGGGGACAGGGATTATCTATGGCTACACCTTC
TRBV19,NA,NA,TRBJ2-1,CASSAGISYNEQFF,TGTGCCAGTAGTGCGGGAATCTCCTACAATGAGCAGTTCTTC
TRBV19,NA,NA,TRBJ2-2,CASSIDRGIGELFF,TGTGCCAGTAGTATAGATCGGGGGATCGGGGAGCTGTTTTTT
TRBV4-3,NA,NA,TRBJ2-3,CASSQDFPRGPWYF,TGCGCCAGCAGCCAAGATTTTCCGCGGGGGCCCTGGTATTTT
TRBV4-1,NA,NA,TRBJ1-2,CASSQDGGRGGYTF,TGCGCCAGCAGCCAAGATGGGGGGAGGGGTGGCTACACCTTC
TRBV6-5,TRBD1,NA,TRBJ1-1,CASSPGGLSDTEAFF,TGTGCCAGCAGTCCAGGGGGACTGAGTGACACTGAAGCTTTCTTT
TRBV28,NA,NA,TRBJ1-1,CASSDRQPGNTEAFF,TGTGCCAGCAGTGATCGACAGCCCGGGAACACTGAAGCTTTCTTT
TRBV2,TRBD1,NA,TRBJ1-4,CASSSGTGTEKLFF,TGTGCCAGCAGTTCCGGGACAGGGACTGAAAAACTGTTTTTT
TRBV6-1,NA,NA,TRBJ1-1,CASSEAGGAEAFF,TGTGCCAGCAGTGAAGCGGGAGGCGCTGAAGCTTTCTTT
TRBV3-1/TRBV3-2,NA,NA,TRBJ1-5,CASSPSGVDRQPQHF,TGTGCCAGCAGCCCCTCAGGGGTAGATCGTCAGCCCCAGCATTTT
TRBV2,TRBD2,NA,TRBJ2-7,CASSRTSGYEQYF,TGTGCCAGCAGTCGGACTAGCGGGTACGAGCAGTACTTC
TRBV20-1,NA,NA,TRBJ1-2,CSARPERLHTF,TGCAGTGCTAGGCCCGAGAGACTCCACACCTTC
TRBV6-5,TRBD1,NA,TRBJ1-1,CASTRQGAAEAFF,TGTGCCAGCACTCGCCAGGGGGCGGCTGAAGCTTTCTTT
TRBV5-1,NA,NA,TRBJ2-1,CASNQGISSYNEQFF,TGCGCCAGCAACCAGGGGATTAGCTCCTACAATGAGCAGTTCTTC
TRBV19,NA,once,TRBJ2-1,CASSMVTYNEQFF,TGTGCCAGTAGTATGGTAACTTACAATGAGCAGTTCTTC
TRBV6-5,NA,NA,TRBJ2-2,CASSYLGAGGGELFF,TGTGCCAGCAGTTACTTGGGGGCTGGAGGCGGGGAGCTGTTTTTT
TRBV18,NA,NA,TRBJ1-3,CASSPTDTRNTIYF,TGTGCCAGCTCACCTACCGACACCCGGAACACCATATATTTT
TRBV5-1,NA,NA,TRBJ2-7,CASSGDIGRYEQYF,TGCGCCAGCAGCGGGGACATCGGGCGGTACGAGCAGTACTTC
TRBV3-1/TRBV3-2,NA,NA,TRBJ1-3,CASSPHRDSGNTIYF,TGTGCCAGCAGCCCTCACAGGGATTCTGGAAACACCATATATTTT
TRBV5-1,TRBD1,once,TRBJ1-6,CASSRTGRNSPLHF,TGCGCCAGCAGCAGGACAGGGAGAAATTCACCCCTCCACTTT
TRBV4-3,TRBD1,NA,TRBJ1-4,CASSQETGLTNEKLFF,TGCGCCAGCAGCCAGGAGACAGGGTTAACTAATGAAAAACTGTTTTTT
TRBV28,NA,NA,TRBJ1-3,CASSGALNTIYF,TGTGCCAGCAGTGGGGCCCTAAACACCATATATTTT
TRBV30,NA,NA,TRBJ1-2,CAWSNGVHYGYTF,TGTGCCTGGAGTAACGGGGTACACTATGGCTACACCTTC
TRBV2,NA,NA,TRBJ1-1,CASSPRPNMNTEAFF,TGTGCCAGCAGCCCCCGTCCAAACATGAACACTGAAGCTTTCTTT
TRBV28,NA,NA,TRBJ1-5,CASSFAGTSHQPQHF,TGTGCCAGCAGTTTCGCAGGGACAAGCCATCAGCCCCAGCATTTT
TRBV30,NA,NA,TRBJ1-1,CAWSGALNTEAFF,TGTGCCTGGAGTGGGGCGTTGAACACTGAAGCTTTCTTT
TRBV7-3,TRBD2,NA,TRBJ2-1,CASSLTPSGSSNEQFF,TGTGCCAGCAGCTTAACACCTAGCGGGAGTAGCAATGAGCAGTTCTTC
TRBV12-3/TRBV12-4,NA,NA,TRBJ1-2,CASSHEGGAGYTF,TGTGCCAGCAGTCACGAGGGGGGGGCTGGCTACACCTTC
TRBV6-6,NA,NA,TRBJ1-2,CASSRPGDYGYTF,TGTGCCAGCAGTAGACCAGGGGACTATGGCTACACCTTC